This passage covers 16 T cell receptor beta chains from one sample sequenced in a study of spatial heterogeneity in lung cancer. One entry per CDR3 protein, called by TCRdb with MiXCR from the 5' RACE reads. This table holds thousands of distinct CDR3 sequences, less than 8.5% found once. No antigen has been assigned to these receptors. Time point denoted: sample taken at primary tumor resection. The study, taken as a whole, reports: Intratumoral expanded alpha and beta TCR counts were found to track tumor mutation counts.

Sequences were derived from lung tumor tissue, sampled at surgery. All receptors come from a female donor with early-stage non-small cell lung cancer.

This clonotype was detected ten times or more. Because the library targeted alpha chains, this beta chain is an off-target read whose size means little. The CDR3 protein is CASSQRPAGNTDTQYF. The CDR3 region has the DNA TGTGCCAGCAGCCAAAGGCCGGCGGGAAATACAGATACGCAGTATTTT. The V call is TRBV11-2, the J call TRBJ2-3; D is possibly TRBD2 (6 bases). Trimming removed 5 bases from V and 3 bases from J, with 18 bases in between. The germline V gene encodes CDR1 SGHAT and CDR2 FQNNGV. CDR3 size: 16 residues.

Within the sample, this clonotype is medium-sized. The library was prepared for alpha chains; this beta chain is a stray read, so its frequency means little. V gene TRBV29-1 combines with J gene TRBJ2-3; D is ambiguous. The V gene lost 6 bases and the J gene lost 0 bases, with 19 bases spanning the gap. The CDR3 loop spans 16 amino acids. The V gene's germline CDR1 is SQVTM and CDR2 ANQGSEA. CDR3 coding DNA: TGCAGCGTGGATCCCTTTGGCGGAACTAGCACAGATACGCAGTATTTT. Translated, it gives CSVDPFGGTSTDTQYF.

The sample holds a few counts of this clonotype. A clone one base away is much larger, so this may be a read error. This beta chain was picked up by a library intended for alpha chains and is off target, so its count carries little meaning. This rearrangement joins TRBV20-1 to TRBJ1-2, with a weak D call TRBD1 (6 bases). This CDR3 contains 12 residues. The germline gives CDR1 DFQATT, CDR2 SNEGSKA (reference sequence). The CDR3: CSALQGNCGYTF. CDR3 coding DNA: TGCAGTGCGCTACAGGGAAACTGTGGCTACACCTTC.

This clonotype is deemed medium-sized. In a library made to pick up alpha chains, this beta chain is a stray read with a size that means little. This chain links TRBV27 with TRBJ2-1; the match to TRBD2 covers 11 bases. The ends lost 5 bases at V and 0 bases at J; junction bases unmatched: 15. In germline, CDR1 is MNHEY, CDR2 SMNVEV (reference sequence). The CDR3 loop spans 20 amino acids. In DNA, the CDR3 is TGTGCCAGCAGTCCAAACCTCTCATGGACTAGCGGGCGCTCCTACAATGAGCAGTTCTTC. Translating gives CASSPNLSWTSGRSYNEQFF.

In its sample, this clonotype was seen many times. As an off-target read in a library built for alpha chains, this beta chain has a frequency of little significance. The CDR3 bases are TGTGCCAGCAGCTTAGTCGGAGGGAAGAATCAGCCCCAGCATTTT. Its protein product is CASSLVGGKNQPQHF. The J gene is TRBJ1-5, the V gene TRBV7-2; D is unresolved. The CDR3 covers 15 residues. With 1 base removed from V and 4 bases from J, the gap between germline ends came to 11 bases. Germline loops: CDR1 SGHTA, CDR2 FQGNSA. The whole variable domain, filled in from reference TRBV7-2 and TRBJ1-5, reads GAGVSQSPSNKVTEKGKDVELRCDPISGHTALYWYRQSLGQGLEFLIYFQGNSAPDKSGLPSDRFSAERTGGSVSTLTIQRTQQEDSAVYLCASSLVGGKNQPQHFGDGTRLSIL.

This clonotype has a count of ten or more. Found in a library prepared for alpha chains, this beta chain is an off-target read, and its abundance has little meaning. The gene calls are TRBV20-1 and TRBJ2-5; 12 bases align to TRBD1. V gave up 8 bases and J gave up 5 bases; unmatched junction bases: 9. The CDR3 runs to 14 residues. In germline, CDR1 is DFQATT, CDR2 SNEGSKA (reference sequence). CDR3 nucleotide sequence: TGCAGTCCTCAATCCGGGACAGGGGGCGAGACCCAGTACTTC. It is translated as CSPQSGTGGETQYF.

At least ten counts were recorded for this clonotype. Little can be read into the size of this beta chain, an off-target read in a library designed for alpha chains. This chain uses TRBV27 with TRBJ1-5; D is unresolved. V lost 8 bases and J lost 4, with 9 bases in between. Germline CDR1 reads MNHEY; CDR2 reads SMNVEV (reference sequence). CDR3 length: 12 residues. The CDR3 protein is CASATVNQPQHF. The DNA for the CDR3 is TGTGCCAGCGCCACAGTTAATCAGCCCCAGCATTTT.

This clonotype is deemed medium-sized. Within a library made for alpha chains, this beta chain is off target, and its count is uninformative. The V call is TRBV4-2, the J call TRBJ1-4; 7 nucleotides line up with TRBD1. Germline assignment: CDR1 LGHNA and CDR2 YNFKEQ. Losses at the gene ends were 1 base for V and 4 bases for J; bases not matched to a gene: 6. This CDR3 is 16 amino acids long. DNA of the CDR3: TGTGCCAGCAGCCAAGTAACGACAGGGATTAATGAAAAACTGTTTTTT. Protein sequence: CASSQVTTGINEKLFF.

This clonotype was detected many times. The library was prepared for alpha chains; this beta chain is a stray read, so its frequency means little. The V gene is TRBV18, the J gene TRBJ2-1, with D possibly called TRBD1 or TRBD2 (5 bases each). The CDR3 extends over 15 amino acids. Germline V gene sequence: CDR1 KGHSH, CDR2 LQKENI. Between the trimmed V and J ends, which lost 3 bases and 6 bases, there was a span of 15 bases. The CDR3 bases are TGTGCCAGCTCACCGCCGGGACGGCGGCTCAATGAGCAGTTCTTC. It specifies CASSPPGRRLNEQFF.

This clonotype rates as medium-sized. Little can be read into the size of this beta chain, an off-target read in a library designed for alpha chains. The chain carries TRBV7-2 and TRBJ1-2, with unresolved D. V lost 1 base, J lost 6 bases, and 18 bases lay in between. CDR3 length: 16 residues. CDR1 and CDR2 from the germline V gene are SGHTA and FQGNSA. CDR3 loop: CASSLEKLGGVHGYTF. CDR3 sequence (DNA): TGTGCCAGCAGCTTAGAGAAACTCGGCGGGGTTCATGGCTACACCTTC.

This clonotype occurred many times. This beta chain turned up in a library designed for alpha chains; as an off-target read, its abundance says little. The chain joins TRBV2 to TRBJ2-5, with a possible D match to TRBD1 (6 bases). The ends were cut back, 7 bases at V and 5 bases at J, with 14 bases in the middle. CDR1 is SNHLY and CDR2 is FYNNEI in the germline V gene. This CDR3 spans 13 amino acids. The CDR3 loop is CASNSGRGETQYF. CDR3 DNA sequence: TGTGCCAGCAACTCGGGCAGGGGTGAGACCCAGTACTTC.

This clonotype was found many times. This beta chain is off target for a library built for alpha chains, so its abundance means little. The chain has TRBV9 and TRBJ2-1, with D possibly being TRBD1 (6 bases). This CDR3 is built from 12 residues. Germline V gene sequence: CDR1 SGDLS, CDR2 YYNGEE. With 4 bases removed from V and 9 bases from J, the gap between germline ends came to 11 bases. CDR3 amino acids: CASSPGDGEQFF. CDR3 DNA sequence: TGTGCCAGCAGCCCAGGGGACGGTGAGCAGTTCTTC. Drawing the rest from reference TRBV9 and TRBJ2-1, the complete variable domain is DSGVTQTPKHLITATGQRVTLRCSPRSGDLSVYWYQQSLDQGLQFLIQYYNGEERAKGNILERFSAQQFPDLHSELNLSSLELGDSALYFCASSPGDGEQFFGPGTRLTVL.

This clonotype was observed at least ten times. The library was built for alpha chains, so this beta chain is an off-target read and its size means little. V and J are TRBV29-1 and TRBJ1-1, with 9 bases lining up with TRBD1. The CDR3 has 12 residues. The germline gives CDR1 SQVTM, CDR2 ANQGSEA. J lost 5 bases, V lost 6 bases, and 4 bases had no gene match. DNA of the CDR3: TGCAGCGTAGGACAGGGGCGGACTGAAGCTTTCTTT. Translated, it gives CSVGQGRTEAFF.

As to this clonotype: This beta chain appears as a stray read in a library generated for alpha chains; its size is not informative. Here the CDR3 reads CASSLFKNTEAFF. CDR3 sequence (DNA): TGTGCCAGCAGCTTGTTCAAGAACACTGAAGCTTTCTTT. The chain carries TRBV5-4 and TRBJ1-1; D remains unclear. Trimming cost V 1 base and J 1 base, with 5 bases left between them. This CDR3 spans 13 amino acids. The germline V gene encodes CDR1 SGHNT and CDR2 YYREEE (reference sequence). The full variable domain, completed using reference TRBV5-4 and TRBJ1-1, is ETGVTQSPTHLIKTRGQQVTLRCSSQSGHNTVSWYQQALGQGPQFIFQYYREEENGRGNFPPRFSGLQFPNYSSELNVNALELDDSALYLCASSLFKNTEAFFGQGTRLTVV.

This clonotype was seen repeatedly, ten times or more. For a library built for alpha chains, this beta chain is a stray read; little rests on its size. The gene calls are TRBV20-1 and TRBJ2-3, with D possibly TRBD2 on 6 matching bases. CDR1 and CDR2 from the germline V gene are DFQATT and SNEGSKA (reference sequence). Between the trimmed V and J ends, which lost 0 bases and 0 bases, there was a span of 7 bases. CDR3 length equals 14 residues. The CDR3 coding sequence is TGCAGTGCTAGAGATAGCGGTAGCACAGATACGCAGTATTTT. Residues: CSARDSGSTDTQYF.

In this sample, this clonotype turned up many times. This beta chain is an off-target read within a library intended for alpha chains, so its frequency means little. The chain couples TRBV11-2 to TRBJ2-2; D ambiguous. The length of the CDR3 is 14 residues. Germline V lookup: CDR1 SGHAT, CDR2 FQNNGV. The ends were cut back, 5 bases at V and 0 bases at J, with 7 bases in the middle. The CDR3 spells CASSPLANTGELFF. CDR3 DNA sequence: TGTGCCAGCAGCCCTCTGGCGAACACCGGGGAGCTGTTTTTT.